This TCR beta chain was identified in a study of control samples from healthy donors and cancer patients. V shed 3 bases and J 14 bases; nucleotides not matched to a gene: 4. Looked up from germline, CDR1 is SGHRS and CDR2 is YFSETQ. The CDR3 covers 12 residues. TCRdb keeps only in-frame clones here, not all; method: immunoSEQ multiplex PCR. The table has around 230,000 clones, 90% to 95% seen once. The sequencing input was blood. This clonotype was obtained from a man aged 50-60 years in good health. The chain joins TRBV5-1 to TRBJ1-4; 10 nucleotides agree with TRBD1. CDR3 protein: CASSSPGQGLFF. DNA of the CDR3: TGCGCCAGCAGCTCCCCGGGACAGGGGCTGTTTTTT.